The 26 T cell receptor beta chains given below trace back to one sample, sequenced in a study of beta chain features in type 1 diabetes. Of the isolated RNA, all was reverse transcribed, and so the sequenced material was expressed TCRB transcripts. This table comes from immunoSEQ multiplex PCR, and its TCRdb copy is limited to in-frame clones, with some not included. The sample holds roughly 230,000 clones, 9.6% seen once. Sequencing was carried out using naive CD4+ T cells from blood. All receptors derive from a young woman in good health.

This clone was detected only a few times. One junction end does not reproduce the germline sequence, and a read error may be involved. The rearrangement joins TRBV5-1 to TRBJ2-5, with 10 bases that match TRBD2. The CDR3 loop spans 12 amino acids. Germline values: CDR1 SGHRS, CDR2 YFSETQ. The CDR3 DNA reads as TGCGCCAGCAGCCTTGACAGGGGACTAGCGCACTTC. It encodes CASSLDRGLAHF.

This clone was counted ten times or more. The chain combines TRBV29-1 with TRBJ2-1; 8 bases line up with TRBD1. V shed 4 bases, J shed 10 bases, and the junction held 12 bases outside the gene matches. This CDR3 is 14 amino acids long. From germline, CDR1 is SQVTM and CDR2 ANQGSEA. This CDR3 is CSVVTGGRLEEQFF. The CDR3 DNA sequence: TGCAGCGTTGTCACAGGGGGACGACTGGAAGAGCAGTTCTTC.

V usage is TRBV5-1 and J usage is TRBJ2-5, with 10 bases identical to TRBD2. The CDR3 runs 16 residues. With 0 bases clipped from V and 5 bases from J, the junction kept 7 bases outside the gene matches. From germline, CDR1 is SGHRS and CDR2 YFSETQ. CDR3 sequence: CASSLEAGGPRETQYF. In DNA, the CDR3 is TGCGCCAGCAGCTTGGAAGCGGGAGGGCCACGGGAGACCCAGTACTTC.

This clone was counted only a few times. This chain connects TRBV5-1 to TRBJ2-5, with D perhaps TRBD1 (6 bases). V lost 3 bases, J lost 5 bases, and 11 bases lay in between. CDR1 and CDR2 (germline): SGHRS, YFSETQ. The length of the CDR3 is 13 residues. CDR3 DNA: TGCGCCAGCAGCTACAGGGTTCGGGAGACCCAGTACTTC. Translating gives CASSYRVRETQYF.

This clone was found once. The rearrangement links TRBV9 to TRBJ2-7, with a tentative D call TRBD2 (6 bases). CDR3 size: 14 residues. Germline V gene sequence: CDR1 SGDLS, CDR2 YYNGEE. V lost 4 bases and J lost 2, with 13 bases in between. The DNA for the CDR3 is TGTGCCAGCAGCTCAGGCGGGAAAACCTACGAGCAGTACTTC. Its protein product is CASSSGGKTYEQYF.

V gene TRBV5-1 combines with J gene TRBJ2-2; 7 bases line up with TRBD2. Losses at the gene ends were 3 bases for V and 6 bases for J; bases not matched to a gene: 11. The CDR3 has 16 residues. Looked up from germline, CDR1 is SGHRS and CDR2 is YFSETQ. The CDR3 loop is CASSSESGRFSGELFF. CDR3 DNA sequence: TGCGCCAGCAGCTCCGAGTCCGGGAGGTTCTCCGGGGAGCTGTTTTTT.

This clone was recorded at least ten times. The chain joins TRBV7-9 to TRBJ2-7; D uncertain. Per germline, CDR1 SEHNR and CDR2 FQNEAQ (reference sequence). V was shortened by 1 base and J by 6 bases, with 13 bases between the two germline ends. The CDR3 totals 14 residues. The CDR3 loop reads CASSLVPEQGEQYF. CDR3 DNA: TGTGCCAGCAGCTTAGTTCCGGAGCAAGGCGAGCAGTACTTC.

The sample holds a few counts of this clone. The V call is TRBV14, the J call TRBJ2-2; 9 bases match TRBD1. The V segment lost 4 bases and the J segment 7 bases; nucleotides outside the gene matches: 7. The CDR3 is 15 amino acids. Germline values: CDR1 SGHDN, CDR2 FVKESK. CDR3 amino acids: CASSRRDRAVGELFF. For the CDR3, the DNA is TGTGCCAGCAGCCGACGGGACAGGGCGGTCGGGGAGCTGTTTTTT. Combining the CDR3 with reference TRBV14 and TRBJ2-2 gives the whole variable domain EAGVTQFPSHSVIEKGQTVTLRCDPISGHDNLYWYRRVMGKEIKFLLHFVKESKQDESGMPNNRFLAERTGGTYSTLKVQPAELEDSGVYFCASSRRDRAVGELFFGEGSRLTVL.

The chain recombines TRBV25-1 with TRBJ1-2; D gene unclear. The CDR3 totals 15 residues. Trimming took off 7 bases at V and 3 bases at J, with 18 bases between the two ends. The germline gives CDR1 MGHDK, CDR2 SYGVNS. For the CDR3, the DNA is TGTGCCAGCATCGGAGACCGAGCGGGCGACTATGGCTACACCTTC. This gives the protein CASIGDRAGDYGYTF.

This clone has more than one count but fewer than ten. The chain has TRBV30 and TRBJ2-7, with TRBD2 identical over 9 bases. With V trimmed by 3 bases and J by 1 base, 7 bases remained unmatched. This CDR3 contains 15 residues. Germline V gives CDR1 GTSNPN, CDR2 SVGIG (reference sequence). The CDR3 sequence: CAWSRIAGVSYEQYF. CDR3 nucleotide sequence: TGTGCCTGGAGCAGAATAGCGGGGGTGTCCTACGAGCAGTACTTC.

This clone was observed a few times. As DNA, the CDR3 is TGTGCCAGCAGCTTCAGGGTCCTAGCGCGCACAGATACGCAGTATTTT. As protein: CASSFRVLARTDTQYF. The rearrangement links TRBV5-6 to TRBJ2-3; D is possibly TRBD2 (6 bases). V lost 2 bases, J lost 1 base, and 14 bases lay in between. Per germline, CDR1 SGHDT and CDR2 YYEEEE. The CDR3 length is 16 residues.

The genes are TRBV25-1 and TRBJ1-1, with D uncertain. The CDR3 length is 11 residues. Between the trimmed V and J ends, which lost 3 bases and 7 bases, there was a span of 6 bases. Germline CDR1 and CDR2: MGHDK and SYGVNS. The DNA for the CDR3 is TGTGCCAGCAGTGAGTTCCTTGAAGCTTTCTTT. Protein sequence: CASSEFLEAFF. The full variable domain, with the rest looked up from reference TRBV25-1 and TRBJ1-1, is EADIYQTPRYLVIGTGKKITLECSQTMGHDKMYWYQQDPGMELHLIHYSYGVNSTEKGDLSSESTVSRIRTEHFPLTLESARPSHTSQYLCASSEFLEAFFGQGTRLTVV.

V and J are TRBV19 and TRBJ1-2, with 10 bases fitting TRBD1. Losses at the gene ends were 5 bases for V and 4 bases for J; bases not matched to a gene: 7. Germline CDR1 reads LNHDA; CDR2 reads SQIVND (reference sequence). The CDR3 spans 15 residues. In DNA form, the CDR3 reads TGTGCCAGTAGTGGTCCGGGACAGGGGAGCTATGGCTACACCTTC. It specifies CASSGPGQGSYGYTF.

The V gene is TRBV7-2, the J gene TRBJ1-2; TRBD1 might be the D (6 bases). The CDR3 sequence is 16 residues long. CDR1 and CDR2 from the germline V gene are SGHTA and FQGNSA. V lost 0 bases, J lost 7 bases, and 18 bases lay in between. The CDR3 reads CASSLAGAVRSSGYTF. The CDR3 DNA sequence: TGTGCCAGCAGCTTAGCGGGGGCTGTTAGGTCAAGTGGCTACACCTTC.

The V gene is TRBV6-1, the J gene TRBJ2-7; D is uncertain. Deletions cut 1 base from V and 2 bases from J, with 9 bases between. This CDR3 has 14 residues. Germline V gene sequence: CDR1 MNHNS, CDR2 SASEGT. CDR3 DNA: TGTGCCAGCAGTGAAGGCGGCAGCCCCTACGAGCAGTACTTC. Translated, it gives CASSEGGSPYEQYF.

This clone appeared a few times. This rearrangement joins TRBV2 to TRBJ2-1, with D perhaps matching TRBD2 (5 bases). The CDR3 has 13 amino acids. V was trimmed by 2 bases and J by 12 bases, leaving 14 bases between them. The germline gives CDR1 SNHLY, CDR2 FYNNEI. This CDR3 is CASSEYSSVPQFF. CDR3 DNA: TGTGCCAGCAGTGAATATAGTAGCGTCCCGCAGTTCTTC.

This clone was seen more than once but under ten times. CDR3 DNA: TGTGCCAGCAGTTGGGGGCCCGAGACCCAGTACTTC. Its protein is CASSWGPETQYF. The chain is built from TRBV25-1 and TRBJ2-5; tentatively, D is TRBD1 (6 bases). This CDR3 spans 12 amino acids. From germline, CDR1 is MGHDK and CDR2 SYGVNS. V was clipped by 5 bases and J by 5 bases, with 9 bases between them. The full variable domain, in which reference TRBV25-1 and TRBJ2-5 provide the parts outside the CDR3, is EADIYQTPRYLVIGTGKKITLECSQTMGHDKMYWYQQDPGMELHLIHYSYGVNSTEKGDLSSESTVSRIRTEHFPLTLESARPSHTSQYLCASSWGPETQYFGPGTRLLVL.

The table lists this clone with many counts. The V gene is TRBV5-4, the J gene TRBJ2-7, with D perhaps matching TRBD1 (6 bases). V was trimmed by 0 bases and J by 3 bases, leaving 10 bases between them. In germline, CDR1 is SGHNT, CDR2 YYREEE (reference sequence). The CDR3 consists of 14 residues. CDR3 loop: CASSLDRADYEQYF. CDR3 DNA sequence: TGTGCCAGCAGCTTGGACAGGGCCGACTACGAGCAGTACTTC. Full variable domain (outside the CDR3, taken from reference TRBV5-4 and TRBJ2-7): ETGVTQSPTHLIKTRGQQVTLRCSSQSGHNTVSWYQQALGQGPQFIFQYYREEENGRGNFPPRFSGLQFPNYSSELNVNALELDDSALYLCASSLDRADYEQYFGPGTRLTVT.

This rearrangement joins TRBV5-4 to TRBJ1-2; 8 positions match TRBD1. Germline lookup yields CDR1 SGHNT and CDR2 YYREEE (reference sequence). This CDR3 is 15 amino acids long. V lost 4 bases, J lost 3 bases, and 8 bases stayed unmatched. This CDR3 is CASSRTGKSDYGYTF. Written as DNA, the CDR3 is TGTGCCAGCAGCCGGACAGGGAAATCTGACTATGGCTACACCTTC.

This clone turned up a few times. V is TRBV29-1 and J is TRBJ2-1; D is uncertain. Trimming removed 7 bases from V and 0 bases from J, with 10 bases in between. The germline CDR1 and CDR2 sequences are SQVTM and ANQGSEA. The CDR3 sequence is 13 residues long. The CDR3: CSGLQNSYNEQFF. CDR3 nucleotide sequence: TGCAGCGGGCTCCAGAACTCCTACAATGAGCAGTTCTTC.

The rearrangement uses TRBV2 and TRBJ1-5; D is perhaps TRBD1 (6 bases). CDR1 and CDR2 (germline): SNHLY, FYNNEI. CDR3 length: 13 amino acids. Deletions cut 6 bases from V and 2 bases from J, with 8 bases between. The CDR3 protein is CASRAGGNQPQHF. In DNA form, the CDR3 reads TGTGCCAGCAGGGCAGGGGGCAATCAGCCCCAGCATTTT.

This clone was counted a few times. The chain joins TRBV28 to TRBJ1-2; D remains unclear. The V gene's germline CDR1 is MDHEN and CDR2 SYDVKM. The CDR3 has 12 amino acids. The V end was cut by 6 bases, the J end by 4 bases, with 9 bases between. The chain's CDR3 is CASRAGSYGYTF. CDR3 DNA sequence: TGTGCCAGCAGAGCGGGGAGCTATGGCTACACCTTC.

The chain couples TRBV30 to TRBJ1-6; 10 bases align to TRBD1. With V trimmed by 6 bases and J by 7 bases, 15 bases remained unmatched. The germline V gene encodes CDR1 GTSNPN and CDR2 SVGIG (reference sequence). This CDR3 is 17 amino acids long. The CDR3 is CACQWGTGVPGNSPLHF. CDR3 nucleotides: TGTGCCTGTCAGTGGGGGACAGGGGTCCCAGGGAATTCACCCCTCCACTTT.

This clone was observed at least ten times. The rearrangement uses TRBV7-9 and TRBJ1-2; 9 bases line up with TRBD1. CDR1 SEHNR and CDR2 FQNEAQ come from the germline V gene (reference sequence). The CDR3 loop spans 15 amino acids. V trimming: 4 bases; J trimming: 2 bases; junction bases outside the gene matches: 5. In DNA, the CDR3 is TGTGCCAGCAGCTCAAGGACAGGGGAGAACTATGGCTACACCTTC. Its translation is CASSSRTGENYGYTF.

The rearrangement joins TRBV6-4 to TRBJ1-1; D uncertain. Germline values: CDR1 MRHNA, CDR2 SNTAGT. CDR3 length: 13 residues. Trimming removed 2 bases from V and 4 bases from J, with 8 bases in between. The chain's CDR3 is CASSDPYTTEAFF. Written as DNA, the CDR3 is TGTGCCAGCAGTGACCCCTATACCACTGAAGCTTTCTTT.

This chain joins TRBV9 and TRBJ1-5; D remains ambiguous. Trimming took off 1 base at V and 1 base at J, with 3 bases between the two ends. CDR3 size: 13 residues. CDR1 is SGDLS and CDR2 is YYNGEE in the germline V gene. Here the CDR3 DNA reads TGTGCCAGCAGCGTATCGAGCAATCAGCCCCAGCATTTT. Its translation: CASSVSSNQPQHF.